One sample yielded the 18 T cell receptor beta chains listed below, sequenced in a study of T cell responses to AZD1222 COVID-19 vaccine. Measured with immunoSEQ multiplex PCR; TCRdb has only the in-frame clones, and not every one. The data show roughly 80,000 clones, about 93% seen once. Sequenced material: peripheral blood, taken on day 0 of MenACWY control vaccination. The origin of the receptors is an adult in good health.

The genes are TRBV7-6 and TRBJ2-1, with D perhaps TRBD2 (6 bases). The CDR3 length is 18 residues. The ends were cut back, 1 base at V and 6 bases at J, with 22 bases in the middle. CDR1 and CDR2 from the germline V gene are SGHVS and FNYEAQ. In DNA, the CDR3 is TGTGCCAGCAGCTTAGGTCCTAGCGTAATCCCGTGGAGCAATGAGCAGTTCTTC. As protein: CASSLGPSVIPWSNEQFF. Combining the CDR3 with reference TRBV7-6 and TRBJ2-1 gives the whole variable domain GAGVSQSPRYKVTKRGQDVALRCDPISGHVSLYWYRQALGQGPEFLTYFNYEAQQDKSGLPNDRFSAERPEGSISTLTIQRTEQRDSAMYRCASSLGPSVIPWSNEQFFGPGTRLTVL.

The chain is built from TRBV7-2 and TRBJ1-6, with 7 bases that match TRBD1. CDR1 SGHTA and CDR2 FQGNSA come from the germline V gene. The CDR3 totals 15 residues. After removal of 6 bases from V and 5 bases from J, the junction contained 7 bases not matched to a gene. CDR3 protein: CASRPSRGNNSPLHF. The CDR3 DNA is TGTGCCAGCAGACCCTCCAGGGGGAATAATTCACCCCTCCACTTT.

Concerning this clone: A junction boundary mismatches the germline segment, possibly from a read error. The J gene is TRBJ1-1, the V gene TRBV4-1; 8 bases fit TRBD1. Germline-derived CDR1 and CDR2 are MGHRA and YSYEKL. This CDR3 region has 17 residues. CDR3 residues: CASSQEDQGALKTEAFF. CDR3 nucleotides: TGCGCCAGCAGCCAAGAAGACCAGGGGGCGCTGAAAACTGAAGCTTTCTTT.

A few counts support this clone. This chain links TRBV18 with TRBJ1-1; no clear D gene. Trimming removed 2 bases from V and 2 bases from J, with 12 bases in between. Per the germline V gene, CDR1 is KGHSH and CDR2 is LQKENI. This CDR3 has 15 residues. The CDR3, as DNA: TGTGCCAGCTCACCAGGAGTGTCAATAAACACTGAAGCTTTCTTT. As protein: CASSPGVSINTEAFF.

This chain connects TRBV4-1 to TRBJ1-1, with D hard to call. This CDR3 region has 15 residues. V lost 1 base, J lost 2 bases, and 11 bases lay in between. Germline loops: CDR1 MGHRA, CDR2 YSYEKL. DNA for the CDR3: TGCGCCAGCAGCCAAGTCATGAACAGCAACACTGAAGCTTTCTTT. Translating gives CASSQVMNSNTEAFF.

The chain is built from TRBV30 and TRBJ1-5, with 8 nucleotides matching TRBD1. V gave up 4 bases and J gave up 6 bases; unmatched junction bases: 5. This CDR3 comprises 13 residues. CDR1 is GTSNPN, CDR2 SVGIG, per germline (reference sequence). CDR3: CAWKGQAGQPQHF. DNA of the CDR3: TGTGCCTGGAAGGGACAGGCTGGTCAGCCCCAGCATTTT.

The chain couples TRBV7-6 to TRBJ2-3; D gene unclear. The CDR3 totals 14 residues. With 3 bases removed from V and 0 bases from J, the gap between germline ends came to 7 bases. CDR1 and CDR2 (germline): SGHVS, FNYEAQ. The CDR3 DNA reads TGTGCCAGCAGCTTGGCCATTAGCACAGATACGCAGTATTTT. This codes for CASSLAISTDTQYF. The full variable domain, in which reference TRBV7-6 and TRBJ2-3 provide the parts outside the CDR3, is GAGVSQSPRYKVTKRGQDVALRCDPISGHVSLYWYRQALGQGPEFLTYFNYEAQQDKSGLPNDRFSAERPEGSISTLTIQRTEQRDSAMYRCASSLAISTDTQYFGPGTRLTVL.

The genes are TRBV27 and TRBJ2-2; D gene uncertain. Trimming removed 3 bases from V and 2 bases from J, with 7 bases in between. The CDR3 loop spans 14 amino acids. CDR1 is MNHEY and CDR2 is SMNVEV in the germline V gene (reference sequence). CDR3 DNA sequence: TGTGCCAGCAGTTTCGGATCTAACACCGGGGAGCTGTTTTTT. Its translation: CASSFGSNTGELFF.

The V gene is TRBV5-6, the J gene TRBJ1-6, with D unclear. CDR1 is SGHDT and CDR2 is YYEEEE in the germline V gene. V lost 3 bases to trimming and J lost 9 bases, with 13 bases between them. This CDR3 spans 14 amino acids. DNA for the CDR3: TGTGCCAGCAGCTCGGATCCCGAGGGTTCACCCCTCCACTTT. It is translated as CASSSDPEGSPLHF.

The V and J genes are TRBV27 and TRBJ1-5; D ambiguous. V lost 3 bases to trimming and J lost 6 bases, with 18 bases between them. CDR1 MNHEY and CDR2 SMNVEV come from the germline V gene (reference sequence). The CDR3 totals 16 residues. The CDR3: CASSFLSGSVLQPQHF. Here the CDR3 DNA reads TGTGCCAGCAGTTTTCTATCGGGTTCTGTTCTTCAGCCCCAGCATTTT.

As DNA, the CDR3 is TGTGCCAGTAGAGGGGCAGGAGATGAAAAACTGTTTTTT. Protein product: CASRGAGDEKLFF. The V and J genes are TRBV19 and TRBJ1-4, with D perhaps TRBD1 (5 bases). Germline-derived CDR1 and CDR2 are LNHDA and SQIVND (reference sequence). V gave up 6 bases and J gave up 6 bases, with 11 bases separating them. CDR3 size: 13 residues.

This clone was recorded once. The chain is built from TRBV25-1 and TRBJ1-4; D not resolved. The CDR3 runs 14 residues. Trimming removed 7 bases at V and 3 bases at J, with 12 bases between. CDR1 is MGHDK, CDR2 SYGVNS, per germline. In DNA form, the CDR3 reads TGTGCCAGCACATCCGGAGGGCCTAATGAAAAACTGTTTTTT. Translation gives CASTSGGPNEKLFF.

The V gene is TRBV19, the J gene TRBJ2-3; possibly TRBD1 for D (6 bases). The germline V and J ends were trimmed by 3 bases and 2 bases, with 12 bases remaining between them. This CDR3 spans 15 amino acids. Germline loops: CDR1 LNHDA, CDR2 SQIVND (reference sequence). CDR3 sequence (DNA): TGTGCCAGTAGTATGTCACGGGACACCACAGATACGCAGTATTTT. Residues: CASSMSRDTTDTQYF.

As for this clone: Germline is not matched at one junction end, which may reflect a read error. This chain links TRBV7-2 with TRBJ2-6; D not resolved. The CDR3 runs to 14 residues. Germline loops: CDR1 SGHTA, CDR2 FQGNSA. Written as DNA, the CDR3 is TGTGCCAACAGCTCTTCCGCTGGGGCCAACGTCCTGACTTTC. As protein: CANSSSAGANVLTF. Complete variable domain (other parts from reference TRBV7-2 and TRBJ2-6): GAGVSQSPSNKVTEKGKDVELRCDPISGHTALYWYRQSLGQGLEFLIYFQGNSAPDKSGLPSDRFSAERTGGSVSTLTIQRTQQEDSAVYLCANSSSAGANVLTFGAGSRLTVL.

The V and J genes are TRBV10-1 and TRBJ1-1; the D gene is possibly TRBD1 (5 bases). Germline assignment: CDR1 WNHNN and CDR2 SYGVQD (reference sequence). Trimming shortened V by 10 bases and J by 0 bases, and 9 bases separated the two germline ends. The CDR3 covers 12 residues. CDR3 amino acids: CATRGLNTEAFF. The CDR3 DNA sequence: TGCGCCACCCGGGGCCTGAACACTGAAGCTTTCTTT.

The chain is built from TRBV3-1 (or the pseudogene TRBV3-2) and TRBJ2-1; unclear D gene. This CDR3 is built from 15 residues. Trimming shortened V by 4 bases and J by 5 bases, and 15 bases separated the two germline ends. Germline V gene data show CDR1 as LGHDT and CDR2 as YNNKEL (reference sequence). The CDR3 reads CASSLTTVVHNEQFF. As DNA, the CDR3 is TGTGCCAGCAGCCTAACCACCGTAGTCCACAATGAGCAGTTCTTC.

This chain joins TRBV2 and TRBJ1-2; no clear D gene. The V gene's germline CDR1 is SNHLY and CDR2 FYNNEI. Trimming left V 7 bases short and J 2 bases short, with 14 bases between. This CDR3 contains 14 residues. CDR3 DNA: TGTGCCAGCACCGGAAGGGTCGCGAACTATGGCTACACCTTC. Protein: CASTGRVANYGYTF.

V and J are TRBV19 and TRBJ2-2, with 10 nucleotides matching TRBD2. The CDR3 loop spans 15 amino acids. Germline V gives CDR1 LNHDA, CDR2 SQIVND (reference sequence). J gave up 9 bases and V 7 bases, and 11 bases lay outside the gene matches. DNA for the CDR3: TGTGCCAGTATTGAAACTAGCGGGGCTCACCGGGAGCTGTTTTTT. It specifies CASIETSGAHRELFF.